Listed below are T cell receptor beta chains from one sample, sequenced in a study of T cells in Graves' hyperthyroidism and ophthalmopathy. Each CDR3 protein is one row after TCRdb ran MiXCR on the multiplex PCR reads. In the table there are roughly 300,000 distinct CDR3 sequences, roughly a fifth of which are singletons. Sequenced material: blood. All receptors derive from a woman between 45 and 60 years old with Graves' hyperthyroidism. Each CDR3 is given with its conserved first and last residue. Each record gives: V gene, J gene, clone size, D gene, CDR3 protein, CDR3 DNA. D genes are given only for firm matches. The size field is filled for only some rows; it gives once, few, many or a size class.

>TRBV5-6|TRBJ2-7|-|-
CASSWGSEYEQYF
TGTGCCAGCAGCTGGGGGTCGGAGTACGAGCAGTACTTC
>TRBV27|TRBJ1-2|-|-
CASSFQGNGYGYTF
TGTGCCAGCAGTTTCCAGGGGAATGGCTATGGCTACACCTTC
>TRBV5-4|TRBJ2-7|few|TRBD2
CASSSGGPKLYEQYF
TGTGCCAGCAGTTCGGGAGGGCCAAAACTCTACGAGCAGTACTTC
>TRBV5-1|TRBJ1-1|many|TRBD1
CASSEGTGIEAFF
TGCGCCAGCAGCGAAGGGACAGGGATTGAAGCTTTCTTT
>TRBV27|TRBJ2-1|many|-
CASSSLSGGEQFF
TGTGCCAGCAGTTCCCTTAGCGGAGGGGAGCAGTTCTTC
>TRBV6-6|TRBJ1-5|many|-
CASSYTAGDSNQPQHF
TGTGCCAGCAGTTACACCGCCGGGGACAGCAATCAGCCCCAGCATTTT
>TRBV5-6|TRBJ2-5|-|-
CASSPREGETQYF
TGTGCCAGCAGCCCGCGTGAGGGGGAGACCCAGTACTTC
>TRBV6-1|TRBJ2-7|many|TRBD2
CATLAGGPSEQYF
TGTGCCACCTTAGCGGGAGGGCCTTCCGAGCAGTACTTC
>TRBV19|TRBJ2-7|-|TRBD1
CASSFGTGNYEQYF
TGTGCCAGTAGTTTCGGGACAGGGAATTACGAGCAGTACTTC
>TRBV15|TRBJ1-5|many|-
CATSRGTAKRLNQPQHF
TGTGCCACCAGCAGAGGGACAGCCAAAAGGCTCAATCAGCCCCAGCATTTT
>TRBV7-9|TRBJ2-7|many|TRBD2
CASSSSRTTSHYEQYF
TGTGCCAGCAGCTCTTCACGCACGACTAGCCACTACGAGCAGTACTTC
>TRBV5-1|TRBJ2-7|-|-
CASSLDAPYEQYF
TGCGCCAGCAGCTTGGACGCTCCCTACGAGCAGTACTTC
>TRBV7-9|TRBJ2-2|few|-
CASQGLTGELFF
TGTGCCAGCCAAGGGCTAACCGGGGAGCTGTTTTTT
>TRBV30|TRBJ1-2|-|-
CAWKQYLGDGYTF
TGTGCCTGGAAGCAGTACCTCGGGGATGGCTACACCTTC
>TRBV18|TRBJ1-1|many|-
CASSPGRLNTEAFF
TGTGCCAGCTCACCAGGGAGATTGAACACTGAAGCTTTCTTT